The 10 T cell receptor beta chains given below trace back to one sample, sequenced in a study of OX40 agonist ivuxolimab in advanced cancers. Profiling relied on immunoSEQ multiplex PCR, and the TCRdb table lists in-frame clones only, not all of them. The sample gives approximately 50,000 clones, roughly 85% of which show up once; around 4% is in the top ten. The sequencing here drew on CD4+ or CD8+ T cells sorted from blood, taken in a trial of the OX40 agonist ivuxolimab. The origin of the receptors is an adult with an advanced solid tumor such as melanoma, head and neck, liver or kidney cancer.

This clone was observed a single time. CDR3 protein: CAIRRGNDRGEGYTF. The CDR3 DNA is TGTGCCATCAGGAGAGGAAACGACAGGGGTGAGGGCTACACCTTC. This chain connects TRBV10-3 to TRBJ1-2; 8 nucleotides match TRBD1. V shed 6 bases, J shed 8 bases, and the junction held 14 bases outside the gene matches. From germline, CDR1 is ENHRY and CDR2 SYGVKD. The CDR3 covers 15 residues.

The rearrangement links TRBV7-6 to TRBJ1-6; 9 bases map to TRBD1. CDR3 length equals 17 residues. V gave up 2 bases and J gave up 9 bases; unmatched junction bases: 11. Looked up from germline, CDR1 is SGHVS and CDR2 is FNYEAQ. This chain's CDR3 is CASSLTAGQGMASPLHF. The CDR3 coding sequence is TGTGCCAGCAGCTTAACGGCCGGACAGGGGATGGCTTCACCCCTCCACTTT.

DNA for the CDR3: TGTGCCTGGAGTGTAAGGATCAATCAGCCCCAGCATTTT. Translated, it gives CAWSVRINQPQHF. The V and J genes are TRBV30 and TRBJ1-5, with no clear D. Trimming stripped 0 bases from V and 3 bases from J, with 6 bases between. The CDR3 sequence is 13 residues long. The germline V gene has CDR1 GTSNPN and CDR2 SVGIG (reference sequence).

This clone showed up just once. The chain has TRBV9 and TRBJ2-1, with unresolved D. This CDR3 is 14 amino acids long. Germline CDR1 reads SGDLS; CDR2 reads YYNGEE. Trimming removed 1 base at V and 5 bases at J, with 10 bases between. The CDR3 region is CASSVTVSNNEQFF. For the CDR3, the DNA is TGTGCCAGCAGCGTAACGGTCAGCAACAATGAGCAGTTCTTC.

This chain's CDR3 is CASRTGTGANQPQHF. The DNA of the CDR3 is TGTGCCAGCCGCACGGGGACAGGGGCAAATCAGCCCCAGCATTTT. The chain employs TRBV18 and TRBJ1-5; 10 bases line up with TRBD1. After removal of 8 bases from V and 4 bases from J, the junction contained 8 bases not matched to a gene. The CDR3 has 15 residues. The germline gives CDR1 KGHSH, CDR2 LQKENI.

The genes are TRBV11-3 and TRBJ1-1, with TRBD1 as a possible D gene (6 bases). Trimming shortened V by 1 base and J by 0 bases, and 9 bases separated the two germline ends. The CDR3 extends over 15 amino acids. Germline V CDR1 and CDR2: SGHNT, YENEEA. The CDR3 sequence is CASSLGGALNTEAFF. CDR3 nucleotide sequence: TGTGCCAGCAGCTTAGGGGGGGCATTGAACACTGAAGCTTTCTTT.

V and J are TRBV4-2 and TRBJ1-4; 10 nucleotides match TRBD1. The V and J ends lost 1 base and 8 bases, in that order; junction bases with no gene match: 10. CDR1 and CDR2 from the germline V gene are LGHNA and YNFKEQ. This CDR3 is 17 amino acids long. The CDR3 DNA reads TGTGCCAGCAGCCAAGTCTCCGGGACAGGGGTAGAAGAAAAACTGTTTTTT. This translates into CASSQVSGTGVEEKLFF.

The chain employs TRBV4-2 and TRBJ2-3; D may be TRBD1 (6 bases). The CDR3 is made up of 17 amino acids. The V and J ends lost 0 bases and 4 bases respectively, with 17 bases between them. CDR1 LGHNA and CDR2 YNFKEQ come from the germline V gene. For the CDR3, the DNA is TGTGCCAGCAGCCAAGAAAATTCCTCGCCAGGGGCAGATACGCAGTATTTT. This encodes CASSQENSSPGADTQYF.

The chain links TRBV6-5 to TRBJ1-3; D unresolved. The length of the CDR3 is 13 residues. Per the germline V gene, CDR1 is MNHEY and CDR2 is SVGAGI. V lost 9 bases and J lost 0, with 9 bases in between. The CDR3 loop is CARTRTSGNTIYF. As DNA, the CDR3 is TGTGCCAGAACGCGGACCTCTGGAAACACCATATATTTT.

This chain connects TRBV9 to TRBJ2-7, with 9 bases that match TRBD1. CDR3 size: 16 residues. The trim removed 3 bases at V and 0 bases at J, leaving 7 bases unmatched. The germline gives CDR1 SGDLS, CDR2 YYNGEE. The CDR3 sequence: CASSAGTGKVSYEQYF. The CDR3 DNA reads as TGTGCCAGCAGCGCCGGGACAGGGAAGGTCTCCTACGAGCAGTACTTC.